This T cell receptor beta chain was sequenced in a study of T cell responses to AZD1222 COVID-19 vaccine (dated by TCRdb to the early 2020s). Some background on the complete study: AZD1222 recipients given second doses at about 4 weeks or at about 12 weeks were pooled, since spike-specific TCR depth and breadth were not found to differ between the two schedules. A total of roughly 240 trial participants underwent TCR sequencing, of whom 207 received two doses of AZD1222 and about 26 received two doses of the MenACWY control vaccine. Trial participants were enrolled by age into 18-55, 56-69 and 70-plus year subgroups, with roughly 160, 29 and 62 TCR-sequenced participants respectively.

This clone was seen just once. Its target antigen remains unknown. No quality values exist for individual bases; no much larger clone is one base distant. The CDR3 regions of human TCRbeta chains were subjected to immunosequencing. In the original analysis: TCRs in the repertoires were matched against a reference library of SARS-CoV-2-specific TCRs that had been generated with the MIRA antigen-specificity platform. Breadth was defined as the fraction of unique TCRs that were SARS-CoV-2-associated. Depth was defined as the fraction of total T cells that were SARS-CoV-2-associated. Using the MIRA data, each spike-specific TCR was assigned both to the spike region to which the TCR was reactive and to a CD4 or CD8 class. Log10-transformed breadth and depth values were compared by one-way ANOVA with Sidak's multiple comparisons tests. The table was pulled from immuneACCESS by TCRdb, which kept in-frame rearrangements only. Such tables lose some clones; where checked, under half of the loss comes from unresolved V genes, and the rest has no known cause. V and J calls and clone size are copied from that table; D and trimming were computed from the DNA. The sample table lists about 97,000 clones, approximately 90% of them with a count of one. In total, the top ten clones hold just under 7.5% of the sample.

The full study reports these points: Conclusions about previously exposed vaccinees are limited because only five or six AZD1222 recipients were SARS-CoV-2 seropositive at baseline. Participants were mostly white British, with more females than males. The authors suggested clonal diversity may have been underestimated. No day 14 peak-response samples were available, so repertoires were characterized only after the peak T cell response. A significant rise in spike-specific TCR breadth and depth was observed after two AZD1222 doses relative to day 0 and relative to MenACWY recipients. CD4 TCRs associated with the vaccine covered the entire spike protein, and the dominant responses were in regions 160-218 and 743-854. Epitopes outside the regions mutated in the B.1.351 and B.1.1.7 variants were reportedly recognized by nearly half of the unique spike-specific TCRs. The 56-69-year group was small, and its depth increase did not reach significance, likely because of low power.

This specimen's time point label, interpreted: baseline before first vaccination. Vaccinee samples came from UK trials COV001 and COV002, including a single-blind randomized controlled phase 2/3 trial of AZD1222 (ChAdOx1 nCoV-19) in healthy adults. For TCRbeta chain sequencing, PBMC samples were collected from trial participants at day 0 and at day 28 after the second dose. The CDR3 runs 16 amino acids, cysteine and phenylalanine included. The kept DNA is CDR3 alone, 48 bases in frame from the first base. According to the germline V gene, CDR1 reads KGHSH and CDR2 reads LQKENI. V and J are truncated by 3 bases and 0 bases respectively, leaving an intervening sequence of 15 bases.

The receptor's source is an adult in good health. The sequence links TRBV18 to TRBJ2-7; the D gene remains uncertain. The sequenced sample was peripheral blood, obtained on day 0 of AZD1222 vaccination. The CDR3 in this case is CASSPSGLSGSYEQYF. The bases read TGTGCCAGCTCACCGTCAGGCCTCTCGGGCTCCTACGAGCAGTACTTC.